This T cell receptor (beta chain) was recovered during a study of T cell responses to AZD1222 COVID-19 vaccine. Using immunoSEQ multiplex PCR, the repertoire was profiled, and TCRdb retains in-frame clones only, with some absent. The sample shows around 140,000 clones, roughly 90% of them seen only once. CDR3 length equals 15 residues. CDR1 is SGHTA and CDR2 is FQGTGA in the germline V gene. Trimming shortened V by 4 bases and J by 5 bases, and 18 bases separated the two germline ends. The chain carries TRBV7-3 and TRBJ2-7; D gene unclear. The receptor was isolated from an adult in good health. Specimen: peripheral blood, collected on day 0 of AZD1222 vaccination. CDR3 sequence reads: CASSSLGHSIDEQYF. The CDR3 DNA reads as TGTGCCAGCAGCTCCTTGGGCCACAGTATCGACGAGCAGTACTTC.